A selection of T cell receptor beta chains follows, all from one sample in a study of T cell responses to AZD1222 COVID-19 vaccine. Clones were sequenced by immunoSEQ multiplex PCR, and TCRdb holds only the in-frame ones, with some missing. The sample contains 110,000 or so clones, about 82% of which appear only once. The source was peripheral blood, collected on day 0 of AZD1222 vaccination. These receptors were collected from an adult in good health. CDR3s include the opening cysteine and the closing phenylalanine or tryptophan. A D gene is named only where the DNA matches it firmly. A row's size may be missing; if present it is once, few, many or a size class.

d_gene: .
len: 12
v_gene: TRBV12-3/TRBV12-4
j_gene: TRBJ1-1
abundance: .
CDR3aa: CASSPGYTEAFF
CDR3nt: TGTGCCAGCAGTCCTGGGTACACTGAAGCTTTCTTT

d_gene: TRBD1
len: 17
v_gene: TRBV28
j_gene: TRBJ1-3
abundance: .
CDR3aa: CASSLRPTGGSGNTIYF
CDR3nt: TGTGCCAGCAGTTTACGCCCGACAGGGGGATCTGGAAACACCATATATTTT

d_gene: .
len: 17
v_gene: TRBV28
j_gene: TRBJ2-6
abundance: .
CDR3aa: CASSRGFGALGANVLTF
CDR3nt: TGTGCCAGCAGTCGTGGCTTTGGGGCTCTTGGGGCCAACGTCCTGACTTTC

d_gene: TRBD1
len: 14
v_gene: TRBV7-2
j_gene: TRBJ1-4
abundance: .
CDR3aa: CASTKTGENEKLFF
CDR3nt: TGTGCCAGCACGAAGACAGGGGAAAATGAAAAACTGTTTTTT

d_gene: .
len: 12
v_gene: TRBV6-2/TRBV6-3
j_gene: TRBJ1-5
abundance: .
CDR3aa: CASSLGGVPQHF
CDR3nt: TGTGCCAGCAGTTTGGGGGGTGTTCCCCAGCATTTT

d_gene: .
len: 14
v_gene: TRBV29-1
j_gene: TRBJ2-6
abundance: .
CDR3aa: CSVTQGSGANVLTF
CDR3nt: TGCAGCGTAACACAGGGCTCTGGGGCCAACGTCCTGACTTTC

d_gene: .
len: 15
v_gene: TRBV25-1
j_gene: TRBJ1-1
abundance: .
CDR3aa: CASSEVGSTDTEAFF
CDR3nt: TGTGCCAGCAGTGAGGTAGGATCGACGGACACTGAAGCTTTCTTT

d_gene: .
len: 12
v_gene: TRBV5-1
j_gene: TRBJ1-4
abundance: .
CDR3aa: CASSLEDEKLFF
CDR3nt: TGCGCCAGCAGCTTGGAGGACGAAAAACTGTTTTTT

d_gene: .
len: 14
v_gene: TRBV3-1/TRBV3-2
j_gene: TRBJ1-1
abundance: .
CDR3aa: CASSQDQGHTEAFF
CDR3nt: TGTGCCAGCAGCCAAGATCAGGGGCACACTGAAGCTTTCTTT

d_gene: TRBD1
len: 15
v_gene: TRBV28
j_gene: TRBJ1-4
abundance: once
CDR3aa: CASSITGVGNEKLFF
CDR3nt: TGTGCCAGCAGTATAACAGGGGTCGGTAATGAAAAACTGTTTTTT

d_gene: .
len: 14
v_gene: TRBV6-6
j_gene: TRBJ1-5
abundance: .
CDR3aa: CASTTAQGSQPQHF
CDR3nt: TGTGCCAGCACGACAGCACAAGGGAGTCAGCCCCAGCATTTT

d_gene: TRBD2
len: 15
v_gene: TRBV12-5
j_gene: TRBJ2-1
abundance: .
CDR3aa: CASGLGTSGVNEQFF
CDR3nt: TGTGCTAGTGGCTTGGGGACTAGCGGGGTAAATGAGCAGTTCTTC

d_gene: .
len: 15
v_gene: TRBV30
j_gene: TRBJ1-5
abundance: .
CDR3aa: CAWAPKGRGHQPQHF
CDR3nt: TGTGCCTGGGCCCCTAAGGGCAGGGGCCATCAGCCCCAGCATTTT

d_gene: .
len: 13
v_gene: TRBV7-3
j_gene: TRBJ1-1
abundance: .
CDR3aa: CASSLTPNTEAFF
CDR3nt: TGTGCCAGCAGCTTAACACCGAACACTGAAGCTTTCTTT

d_gene: .
len: 17
v_gene: TRBV4-1
j_gene: TRBJ1-5
abundance: .
CDR3aa: CASSQDLTQKVNQPQHF
CDR3nt: TGCGCCAGCAGCCAAGATTTGACACAGAAAGTCAATCAGCCCCAGCATTTT

d_gene: .
len: 13
v_gene: TRBV7-6
j_gene: TRBJ1-2
abundance: .
CDR3aa: CASRGGADYGYTF
CDR3nt: TGTGCCAGCAGGGGGGGGGCCGACTATGGCTACACCTTC

d_gene: .
len: 14
v_gene: TRBV3-1/TRBV3-2
j_gene: TRBJ1-4
abundance: once
CDR3aa: CASSQGGNGEKLFF
CDR3nt: TGTGCCAGCAGCCAAGGAGGTAATGGCGAAAAACTGTTTTTT

d_gene: .
len: 14
v_gene: TRBV6-5
j_gene: TRBJ2-5
abundance: .
CDR3aa: CASSYSYGQETQYF
CDR3nt: TGTGCCAGCAGTTACTCGTACGGGCAAGAGACCCAGTACTTC

d_gene: .
len: 13
v_gene: TRBV28
j_gene: TRBJ1-5
abundance: .
CDR3aa: CASSLEVGQPQHF
CDR3nt: TGTGCCAGCAGTTTGGAGGTAGGTCAGCCCCAGCATTTT

d_gene: .
len: 14
v_gene: TRBV15
j_gene: TRBJ1-4
abundance: .
CDR3aa: CATSTLRENEKLFF
CDR3nt: TGTGCCACCAGCACCCTGAGGGAAAATGAAAAACTGTTTTTT

d_gene: TRBD1
len: 16
v_gene: TRBV3-1/TRBV3-2
j_gene: TRBJ1-4
abundance: once
CDR3aa: CASSPMGGQGVEKLFF
CDR3nt: TGTGCCAGCAGCCCCATGGGGGGACAGGGTGTAGAAAAACTGTTTTTT